This TCR beta chain originates from a study of response to subunit inactivated influenza vaccine. MiXCR was run by TCRdb on the RT-PCR reads, yielding one entry per CDR3 protein. Found here are about 780,000 distinct CDR3 sequences, about a fifth of them singletons; the top ten hold roughly a tenth. CDR3 size: 13 residues. With 6 bases removed from V and 3 bases from J, the gap between germline ends came to 9 bases. Germline V gene data show CDR1 as SGHTA and CDR2 as FQGNSA. This clonotype has more than one count but fewer than ten. Its matching antigen is unknown. Study-wide points: Authors suggested each seasonal influenza vaccination recruits few new T cells.

This specimen consisted of PBMCs from blood, obtained more than 4 days after vaccination. This TCR was recovered from a man in his forties or fifties who received an inactivated influenza vaccine. The rearrangement uses TRBV7-2 and TRBJ1-5, with a weak D call TRBD1 (6 bases). The CDR3 loop is CASRNRANQPQHF. CDR3 nucleotide sequence: TGTGCCAGCAGAAACAGGGCCAATCAGCCCCAGCATTTT.